Each of the 23 T cell receptor beta chains below was sequenced from the same sample in a study of PD-1 blockade in classical Hodgkin lymphoma. The repertoire was sequenced with immunoSEQ multiplex PCR; TCRdb's copy has only in-frame clones and lacks some. Counted here are about 35,000 clones, more than 85% occurring once; the ten biggest clones make up 0.2% to 0.25%. Time point in this sample: newly diagnosed, previously untreated cHL patient sample. Negative selection with magnetic separation was used to purify CD4+ T cells from thawed PBMCs. The sequenced sample consisted of CD4+ T cells from blood. The receptors stem from a human donor with classical Hodgkin lymphoma.

The J gene is TRBJ2-3, the V gene TRBV5-1; TRBD1 matches at 7 bases. There are 15 residues in the CDR3. Germline V gene data show CDR1 as SGHRS and CDR2 as YFSETQ. The J segment lost 2 bases and the V segment lost 2 bases, leaving 5 bases of the junction unmatched. Here the CDR3 DNA reads TGCGCCAGCAGCTTAACAGGGGCGGACACAGATACGCAGTATTTT. This encodes CASSLTGADTDTQYF.

The rearrangement joins TRBV18 to TRBJ1-5; maybe TRBD1 (6 bases). V was clipped by 1 base and J by 3 bases, with 10 bases between them. Germline CDR1 and CDR2: KGHSH and LQKENI. The CDR3 contains 15 residues. CDR3 nucleotide sequence: TGTGCCAGCTCACCACGGGCAGGGGACAATCAGCCCCAGCATTTT. It is translated as CASSPRAGDNQPQHF.

The chain uses TRBV19 and TRBJ2-7; 9 bases agree with TRBD1. J was trimmed by 0 bases and V by 6 bases; bases with no gene match: 9. This CDR3 has 16 amino acids. CDR1 and CDR2 (germline): LNHDA, SQIVND (reference sequence). CDR3 DNA: TGTGCCAGTAGCATTCCCGGGACAGGGAGCTCCTACGAGCAGTACTTC. Translated, it gives CASSIPGTGSSYEQYF.

The chain has TRBV19 and TRBJ2-7; 7 bases agree with TRBD1. This CDR3 has 13 residues. Germline V gene lookup returns CDR1 LNHDA and CDR2 SQIVND (reference sequence). With 9 bases clipped from V and 3 bases from J, the junction kept 8 bases outside the gene matches. The CDR3 region is CASQQGIHYEQYF. CDR3 DNA sequence: TGTGCCAGCCAACAGGGGATACACTACGAGCAGTACTTC.

This chain joins TRBV29-1 and TRBJ1-5; a possible D gene is TRBD1 (6 bases). CDR3 size: 14 residues. The V end lost 6 bases, the J end lost 2 bases, and 14 bases lay between the germline ends. The germline CDR1 and CDR2 sequences are SQVTM and ANQGSEA. CDR3 sequence: CSVKTGSGNQPQHF. The CDR3, as DNA: TGCAGCGTCAAAACAGGGTCGGGCAATCAGCCCCAGCATTTT.

The rearrangement uses TRBV5-4 and TRBJ2-7, with 10 positions matching TRBD1. V lost 4 bases and J lost 3; bases outside the gene matches: 7. CDR1 and CDR2 (germline): SGHNT, YYREEE (reference sequence). This CDR3 spans 15 amino acids. The CDR3 DNA is TGTGCCAGCAGCCCTACCGGGACAGGGGACTACGAGCAGTACTTC. Translation: CASSPTGTGDYEQYF.

The chain joins TRBV29-1 to TRBJ1-1; D is unresolved. The CDR3 length is 12 residues. The V gene's germline CDR1 is SQVTM and CDR2 ANQGSEA. Deletions cut 7 bases from V and 7 bases from J, with 16 bases between. The CDR3 is CSALDPPGEAFF. The CDR3 nucleotides read TGCAGCGCCCTGGACCCTCCCGGTGAAGCTTTCTTT.

V gene TRBV11-2 combines with J gene TRBJ1-2, with D unclear. This CDR3 is built from 13 residues. Germline loops: CDR1 SGHAT, CDR2 FQNNGV. The V end was cut by 2 bases, the J end by 8 bases, with 12 bases between. CDR3 coding DNA: TGTGCCAGCAGCTTAAGTGCCCTGGAGGGCTACACCTTC. Protein sequence: CASSLSALEGYTF.

The CDR3 loop is CASSPRGGPQPQHF. For the CDR3, the DNA is TGTGCCAGCTCACCCCGCGGGGGGCCTCAGCCCCAGCATTTT. This chain links TRBV18 with TRBJ1-5; tentatively, D is TRBD1 (6 bases). This CDR3 spans 14 amino acids. From germline, CDR1 is KGHSH and CDR2 LQKENI. V was trimmed by 3 bases and J by 6 bases, leaving 12 bases between them.

The chain is built from TRBV7-3 and TRBJ2-3; 11 bases align to TRBD2. The CDR3 is 13 residues long. V dropped 4 bases and J dropped 13; count of bases not matched to a gene: 7. Germline-derived CDR1 and CDR2 are SGHTA and FQGTGA. The CDR3 DNA reads TGTGCCAGCAGCTCGGGACTAGCGGCCTTCAAGTATTTT. Translating it yields CASSSGLAAFKYF.

V and J are TRBV18 and TRBJ1-2, with 9 nucleotides matching TRBD1. The V gene end was trimmed by 3 bases and the J gene end by 8 bases; junction bases not matched to a gene: 13. CDR3 size: 16 residues. Germline values: CDR1 KGHSH, CDR2 LQKENI. Written as DNA, the CDR3 is TGTGCCAGCTCACCTGCCGGGACAGGGATTACGGGGGGCTACACCTTC. It translates to CASSPAGTGITGGYTF.

The chain couples TRBV25-1 to TRBJ1-2; 9 bases are shared with TRBD1. Germline CDR1 and CDR2: MGHDK and SYGVNS. J gave up 6 bases and V 6 bases, and 5 bases lay outside the gene matches. The CDR3 length is 13 residues. The CDR3 nucleotides read TGTGCCAGCAGCGGACAGGGGATGGATGGCTACACCTTC. Translating it yields CASSGQGMDGYTF.

This clone has only a few counts. The gene calls are TRBV5-1 and TRBJ1-5; TRBD1 aligns across 10 bases. From germline, CDR1 is SGHRS and CDR2 YFSETQ. Trimming took 0 bases from V and 1 from J; bases not matched to a gene: 1. The CDR3 totals 16 residues. CDR3 amino acids: CASSLEGQGSNQPQHF. The CDR3, as DNA: TGCGCCAGCAGCTTGGAGGGACAGGGGAGCAATCAGCCCCAGCATTTT.

The rearrangement uses TRBV28 and TRBJ2-1; 9 bases fit TRBD2. The germline V gene encodes CDR1 MDHEN and CDR2 SYDVKM. The CDR3 contains 16 residues. Germline trimming cut 2 bases from V and 3 bases from J; bases unmatched to any gene: 5. The CDR3: CASSLSSGGGYNEQFF. For the CDR3, the DNA is TGTGCCAGCAGTTTAAGTAGCGGGGGCGGCTACAATGAGCAGTTCTTC. The whole variable domain, filled in from reference TRBV28 and TRBJ2-1, reads DVKVTQSSRYLVKRTGEKVFLECVQDMDHENMFWYRQDPGLGLRLIYFSYDVKMKEKGDIPEGYSVSREKKERFSLILESASTNQTSMYLCASSLSSGGGYNEQFFGPGTRLTVL.

The V call is TRBV27, the J call TRBJ2-6, with D maybe TRBD2 (5 bases). The germline V gene has CDR1 MNHEY and CDR2 SMNVEV (reference sequence). The CDR3 has 18 amino acids. Trimming shortened V by 5 bases and J by 0 bases, and 17 bases separated the two germline ends. The CDR3 loop is CASSLSPFGVSGANVLTF. In DNA, the CDR3 is TGTGCCAGCAGTCTGAGCCCGTTCGGGGTCTCTGGGGCCAACGTCCTGACTTTC.

The V gene is TRBV7-9, the J gene TRBJ2-7; D unresolved. The CDR3 covers 12 residues. The germline V and J ends were trimmed by 2 bases and 4 bases, with 6 bases remaining between them. Germline assignment: CDR1 SEHNR and CDR2 FQNEAQ (reference sequence). The CDR3 is CASSLSQYEQYF. The CDR3 nucleotides are TGTGCCAGCAGCTTATCGCAGTACGAGCAGTACTTC.

CDR3 nucleotide sequence: TGTGCCAGTAGTGCCAAGCTTAGTAGCGGGGGGGCCGCAGATACGCAGTATTTT. Encoded protein: CASSAKLSSGGAADTQYF. The V call is TRBV19, the J call TRBJ2-3, with TRBD2 matching 11 bases. Germline assignment: CDR1 LNHDA and CDR2 SQIVND (reference sequence). The CDR3 has 18 amino acids. V gave up 5 bases and J gave up 4 bases; unmatched junction bases: 14.

The CDR3 sequence: CASSRTGGEVGQPQHF. The CDR3, as DNA: TGTGCCAGCAGTCGGACAGGGGGCGAGGTGGGACAGCCCCAGCATTTT. V is TRBV2 and J is TRBJ1-5; 11 nucleotides line up with TRBD1. The CDR3 is 16 residues long. V was clipped by 5 bases and J by 7 bases; unmatched bases: 10. Looked up from germline, CDR1 is SNHLY and CDR2 is FYNNEI.

This clone was counted once. This rearrangement joins TRBV7-2 to TRBJ2-5; TRBD1 agrees at 10 bases. The CDR3 length is 16 residues. Trimming took 5 bases from V and 7 from J; bases not matched to a gene: 13. Looked up from germline, CDR1 is SGHTA and CDR2 is FQGNSA. The CDR3 nucleotides read TGTGCCAGCAGCCCCCGGGACAGGGGTTTGGTTGGGACCCAGTACTTC. Encoded protein: CASSPRDRGLVGTQYF.

CDR3 amino acids: CASRKTSGGADTQYF. In DNA, the CDR3 is TGTGCCAGCAGAAAGACTAGCGGGGGGGCAGATACGCAGTATTTT. The J gene is TRBJ2-3, the V gene TRBV2, with 14 positions matching TRBD2. Germline loops: CDR1 SNHLY, CDR2 FYNNEI. J gave up 4 bases and V 6 bases, and 3 bases lay outside the gene matches. The CDR3 totals 15 residues.

This clone was counted between two and nine times. V gene TRBV7-9 combines with J gene TRBJ1-1, with D uncertain. The CDR3 loop spans 14 amino acids. Trimming left V 4 bases short and J 4 bases short, with 13 bases between. Germline V gene sequence: CDR1 SEHNR, CDR2 FQNEAQ (reference sequence). CDR3 coding DNA: TGTGCCAGCAGCTCCGGACTACCGGTCACTGAAGCTTTCTTT. It encodes CASSSGLPVTEAFF.

The chain is built from TRBV5-1 and TRBJ1-2; 8 nucleotides match TRBD1. V shed 6 bases, J shed 0 bases, and the junction held 7 bases outside the gene matches. CDR1 and CDR2 (germline): SGHRS, YFSETQ. This CDR3 has 15 amino acids. The DNA for the CDR3 is TGCGCCAGCAACCCCTGGGGACAGGCTAACTATGGCTACACCTTC. This gives the protein CASNPWGQANYGYTF.

The CDR3 DNA is TGTGCCAGCAGCGTAGGCAGGGGTAGTGAAAAACTGTTTTTT. Its translation: CASSVGRGSEKLFF. The chain combines TRBV9 with TRBJ1-4, with D possibly matching TRBD1 (6 bases). The germline V gene has CDR1 SGDLS and CDR2 YYNGEE. Trimming removed 0 bases from V and 7 bases from J, with 10 bases in between. This CDR3 has 14 residues.